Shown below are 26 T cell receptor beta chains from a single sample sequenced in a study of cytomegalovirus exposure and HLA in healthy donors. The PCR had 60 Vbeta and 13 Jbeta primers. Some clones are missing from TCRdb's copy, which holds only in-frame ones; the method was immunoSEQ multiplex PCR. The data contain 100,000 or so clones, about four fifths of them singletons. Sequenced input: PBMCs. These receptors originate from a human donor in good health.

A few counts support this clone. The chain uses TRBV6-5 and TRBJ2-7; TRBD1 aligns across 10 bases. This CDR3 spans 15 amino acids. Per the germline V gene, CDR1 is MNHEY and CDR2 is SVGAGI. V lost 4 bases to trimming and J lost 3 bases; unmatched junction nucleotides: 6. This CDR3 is CASSSTGQGFYEQYF. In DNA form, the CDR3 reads TGTGCCAGCAGTTCCACGGGACAGGGGTTCTACGAGCAGTACTTC.

CDR3 sequence (DNA): TGTGCCAGCAGCTTTCTGCGGGATATCGAGCAGTACTTC. This sequence encodes CASSFLRDIEQYF. This chain joins TRBV7-2 and TRBJ2-7; D possibly corresponds to TRBD2 (6 bases). The CDR3 spans 13 residues. The V and J ends lost 3 bases and 6 bases respectively, with 12 bases between them. Germline V gene lookup returns CDR1 SGHTA and CDR2 FQGNSA.

The CDR3 region is CASSSRTGPNEKLFF. CDR3 DNA: TGTGCCAGCAGTTCCCGGACAGGCCCCAATGAAAAACTGTTTTTT. The rearrangement links TRBV2 to TRBJ1-4, with TRBD1 matching over 7 bases. The CDR3 has 15 residues. Trimming cost V 5 bases and J 5 bases; bases outside gene matches: 8. Germline values: CDR1 SNHLY, CDR2 FYNNEI.

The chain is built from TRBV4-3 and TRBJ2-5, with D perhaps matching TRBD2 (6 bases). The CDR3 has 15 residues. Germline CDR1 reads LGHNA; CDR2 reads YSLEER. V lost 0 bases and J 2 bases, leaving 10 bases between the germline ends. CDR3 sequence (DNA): TGCGCCAGCAGCCAAGATAGGGCGGGACAAGAGACCCAGTACTTC. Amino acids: CASSQDRAGQETQYF.

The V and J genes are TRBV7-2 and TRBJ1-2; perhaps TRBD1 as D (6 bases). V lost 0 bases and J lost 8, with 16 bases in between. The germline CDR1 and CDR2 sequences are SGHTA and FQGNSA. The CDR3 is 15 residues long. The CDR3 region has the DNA TGTGCCAGCAGCTTAGCCTTGCTGGGGGCGGCGGGCTACACCTTC. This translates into CASSLALLGAAGYTF.

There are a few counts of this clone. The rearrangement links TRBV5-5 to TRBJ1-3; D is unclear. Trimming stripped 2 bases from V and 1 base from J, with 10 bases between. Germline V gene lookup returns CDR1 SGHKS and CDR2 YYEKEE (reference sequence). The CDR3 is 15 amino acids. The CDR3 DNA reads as TGTGCCAGCAGCTTTGCGGGAGGATCTGGAAACACCATATATTTT. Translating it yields CASSFAGGSGNTIYF.

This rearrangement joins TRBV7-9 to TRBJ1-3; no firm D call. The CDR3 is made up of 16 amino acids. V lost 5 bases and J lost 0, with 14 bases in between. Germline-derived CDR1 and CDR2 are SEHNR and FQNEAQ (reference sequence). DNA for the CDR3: TGTGCCAGCAGCGAGAGGGAAAGCGTCTCTGGAAACACCATATATTTT. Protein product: CASSERESVSGNTIYF.

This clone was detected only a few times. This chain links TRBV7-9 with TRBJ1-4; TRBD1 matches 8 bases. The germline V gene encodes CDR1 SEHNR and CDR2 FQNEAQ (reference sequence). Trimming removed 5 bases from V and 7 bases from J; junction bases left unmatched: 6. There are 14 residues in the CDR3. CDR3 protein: CASSPGGRIEKLFF. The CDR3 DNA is TGTGCCAGCAGCCCAGGGGGCCGGATTGAAAAACTGTTTTTT. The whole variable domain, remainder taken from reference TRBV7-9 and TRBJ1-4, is DTGVSQNPRHKITKRGQNVTFRCDPISEHNRLYWYRQTLGQGPEFLTYFQNEAQLEKSRLLSDRFSAERPKGSFSTLEIQRTEQGDSAMYLCASSPGGRIEKLFFGSGTQLSVL.

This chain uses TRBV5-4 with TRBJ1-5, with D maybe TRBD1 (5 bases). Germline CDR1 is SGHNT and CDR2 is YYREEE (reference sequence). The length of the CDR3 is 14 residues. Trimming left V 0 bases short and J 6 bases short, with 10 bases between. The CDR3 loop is CASSLGREGQPQHF. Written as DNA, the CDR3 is TGTGCCAGCAGCTTGGGCAGGGAAGGTCAGCCCCAGCATTTT.

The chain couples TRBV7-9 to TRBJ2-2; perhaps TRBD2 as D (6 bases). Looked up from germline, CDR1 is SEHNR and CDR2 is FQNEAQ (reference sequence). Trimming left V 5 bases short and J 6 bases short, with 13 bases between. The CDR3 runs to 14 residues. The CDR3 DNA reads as TGTGCCAGCAGCCCGAGAAGGAGGGCCGGGGAGCTGTTTTTT. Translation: CASSPRRRAGELFF.

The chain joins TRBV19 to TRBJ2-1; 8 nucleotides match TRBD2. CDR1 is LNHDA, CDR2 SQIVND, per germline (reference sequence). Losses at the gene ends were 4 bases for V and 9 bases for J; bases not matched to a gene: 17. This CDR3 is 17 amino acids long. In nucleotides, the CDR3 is TGTGCCAGTAGTAGATCGGGCGGGGGGCGAATGGACATTGAGCAGTTCTTC. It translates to CASSRSGGGRMDIEQFF.

CDR3 sequence reads: CAISGGGQVAYGYTF. The CDR3 DNA follows: TGTGCCATCAGTGGGGGAGGACAGGTAGCCTATGGCTACACCTTC. The chain links TRBV10-3 to TRBJ1-2, with 7 bases identical to TRBD1. The CDR3 consists of 15 residues. Per germline, CDR1 ENHRY and CDR2 SYGVKD. With 4 bases clipped from V and 4 bases from J, the junction kept 9 bases outside the gene matches.

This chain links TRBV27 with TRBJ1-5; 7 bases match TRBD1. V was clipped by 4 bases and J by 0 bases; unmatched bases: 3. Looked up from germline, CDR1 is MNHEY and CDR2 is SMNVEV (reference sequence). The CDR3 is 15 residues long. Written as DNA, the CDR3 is TGTGCCAGCAGTTCCGGGACAGATAGCAATCAGCCCCAGCATTTT. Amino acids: CASSSGTDSNQPQHF.

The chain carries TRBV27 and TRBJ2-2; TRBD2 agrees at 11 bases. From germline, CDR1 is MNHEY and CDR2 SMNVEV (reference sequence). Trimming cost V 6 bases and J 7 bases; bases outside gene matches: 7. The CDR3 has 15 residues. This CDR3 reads CASSWASGGFGELFF. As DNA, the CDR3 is TGTGCCAGCAGCTGGGCTAGCGGGGGGTTCGGGGAGCTGTTTTTT.

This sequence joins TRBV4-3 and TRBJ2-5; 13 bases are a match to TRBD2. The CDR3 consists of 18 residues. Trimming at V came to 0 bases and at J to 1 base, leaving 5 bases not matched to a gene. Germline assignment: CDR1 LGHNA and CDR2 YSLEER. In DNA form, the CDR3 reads TGCGCCAGCAGCCAAGATCTTGGACTAGCGGGGGTCCAAGAGACCCAGTACTTC. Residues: CASSQDLGLAGVQETQYF.

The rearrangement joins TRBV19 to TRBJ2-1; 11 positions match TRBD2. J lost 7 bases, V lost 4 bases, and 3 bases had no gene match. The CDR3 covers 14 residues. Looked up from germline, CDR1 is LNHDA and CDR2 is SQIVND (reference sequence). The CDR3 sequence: CASSTSGGRNEQFF. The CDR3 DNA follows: TGTGCCAGTAGTACTAGCGGGGGGCGGAATGAGCAGTTCTTC.

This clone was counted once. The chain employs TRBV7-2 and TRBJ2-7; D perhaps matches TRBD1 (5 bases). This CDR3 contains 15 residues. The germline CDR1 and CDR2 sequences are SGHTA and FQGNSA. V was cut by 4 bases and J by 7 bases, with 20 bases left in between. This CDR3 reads CASSSIRASSREQYF. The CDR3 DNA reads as TGTGCCAGCAGCTCAATCAGGGCCTCGAGTCGGGAGCAGTACTTC.

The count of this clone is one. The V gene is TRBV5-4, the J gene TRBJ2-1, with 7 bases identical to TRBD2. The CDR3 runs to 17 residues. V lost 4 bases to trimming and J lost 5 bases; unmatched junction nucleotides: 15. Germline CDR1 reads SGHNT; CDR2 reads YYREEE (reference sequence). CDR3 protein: CASSPMASGYLDNEQFF. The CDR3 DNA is TGTGCCAGCAGCCCTATGGCTAGCGGATACCTAGACAATGAGCAGTTCTTC.

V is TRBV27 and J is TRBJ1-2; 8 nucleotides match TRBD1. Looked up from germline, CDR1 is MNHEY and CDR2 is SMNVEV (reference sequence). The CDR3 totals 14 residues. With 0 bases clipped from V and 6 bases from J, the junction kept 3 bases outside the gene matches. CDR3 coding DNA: TGTGCCAGCAGTTTATCGACAGGGGTTGATGGCTACACCTTC. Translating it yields CASSLSTGVDGYTF.

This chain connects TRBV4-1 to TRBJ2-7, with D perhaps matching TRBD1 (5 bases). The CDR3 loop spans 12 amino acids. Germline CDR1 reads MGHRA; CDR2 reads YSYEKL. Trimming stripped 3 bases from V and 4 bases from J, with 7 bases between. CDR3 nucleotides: TGCGCCAGCAGCCATACAGGTTACGAGCAGTACTTC. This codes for CASSHTGYEQYF.

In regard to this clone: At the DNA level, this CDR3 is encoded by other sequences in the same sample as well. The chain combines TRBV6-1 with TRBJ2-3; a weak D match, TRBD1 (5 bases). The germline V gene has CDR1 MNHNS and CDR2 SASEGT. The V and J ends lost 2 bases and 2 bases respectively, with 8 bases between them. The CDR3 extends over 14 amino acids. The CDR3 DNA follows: TGTGCCAGCAGTGAACGGACAAACACAGATACGCAGTATTTT. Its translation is CASSERTNTDTQYF.

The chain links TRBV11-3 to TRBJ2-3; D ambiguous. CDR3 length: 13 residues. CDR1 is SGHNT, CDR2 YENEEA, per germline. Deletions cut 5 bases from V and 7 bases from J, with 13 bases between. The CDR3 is CASSRSQAYTQYF. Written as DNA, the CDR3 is TGTGCCAGCAGCCGTAGTCAAGCTTATACGCAGTATTTT.

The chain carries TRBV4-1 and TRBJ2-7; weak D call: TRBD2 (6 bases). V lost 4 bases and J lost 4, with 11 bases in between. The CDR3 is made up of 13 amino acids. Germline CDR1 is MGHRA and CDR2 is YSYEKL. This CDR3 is CASSPGLTYEQYF. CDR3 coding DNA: TGCGCCAGCAGCCCGGGACTCACGTACGAGCAGTACTTC.

CDR3 sequence (DNA): TGTGCCAGCAGTTCTAGAGGGGGAAAACAAGAGACCCAGTACTTC. It translates to CASSSRGGKQETQYF. The rearrangement uses TRBV6-5 and TRBJ2-5; TRBD1 is a possible D gene (6 bases). Germline CDR1 MNHEY, CDR2 SVGAGI. CDR3 length: 15 residues. Trimming cost V 4 bases and J 2 bases, with 14 bases left between them.

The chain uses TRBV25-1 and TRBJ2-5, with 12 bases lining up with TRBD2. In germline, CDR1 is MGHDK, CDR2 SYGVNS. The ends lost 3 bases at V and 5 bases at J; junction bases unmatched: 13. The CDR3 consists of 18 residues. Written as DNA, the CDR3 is TGTGCCAGCAGTGACCCTCGACTAGCGGGAGACCTTGGGGAGACCCAGTACTTC. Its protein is CASSDPRLAGDLGETQYF.

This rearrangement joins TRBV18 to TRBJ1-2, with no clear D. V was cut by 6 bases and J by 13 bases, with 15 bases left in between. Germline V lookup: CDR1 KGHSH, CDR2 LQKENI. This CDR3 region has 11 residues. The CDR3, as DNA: TGTGCCAGCTCCGACGGAGCCCTAGCCACCTTC. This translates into CASSDGALATF.